This T cell receptor beta chain was retrieved from a study of siplizumab effects on memory and regulatory T cells. Study findings and constraints: The suppressive capacity of proliferating Tregs from siplizumab cultures remained unconfirmed.

Germline CDR1 and CDR2: LGHNA and YNFKEQ. Trimming stripped 1 base from V and 0 bases from J, with 6 bases between. This CDR3 is built from 15 residues. Using immunoSEQ multiplex PCR, the repertoire was profiled, and TCRdb retains in-frame clones only, with some absent. The data hold some 65,000 clones, with approximately 89% observed a single time. With respect to this clone: The antigen remains unidentified.

Sequenced sample: Tregs sorted from blood. The gene calls are TRBV4-2 and TRBJ1-4, with no clear D. This TCR was sampled from a human donor in good health. This CDR3 is CASSQVFATNEKLFF. Here the CDR3 DNA reads TGTGCCAGCAGCCAAGTGTTTGCAACTAATGAAAAACTGTTTTTT.